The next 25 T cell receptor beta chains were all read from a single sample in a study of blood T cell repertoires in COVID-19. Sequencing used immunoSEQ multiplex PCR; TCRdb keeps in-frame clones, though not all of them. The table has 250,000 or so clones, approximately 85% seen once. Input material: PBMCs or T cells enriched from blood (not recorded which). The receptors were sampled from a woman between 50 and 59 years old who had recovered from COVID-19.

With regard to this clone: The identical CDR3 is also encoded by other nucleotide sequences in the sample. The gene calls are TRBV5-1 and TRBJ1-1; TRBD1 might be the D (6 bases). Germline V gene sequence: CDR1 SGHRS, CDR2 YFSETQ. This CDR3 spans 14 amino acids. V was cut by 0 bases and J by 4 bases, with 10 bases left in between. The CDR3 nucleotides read TGCGCCAGCAGCTTGGAGGCAGGGGTCACTGAAGCTTTCTTT. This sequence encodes CASSLEAGVTEAFF.

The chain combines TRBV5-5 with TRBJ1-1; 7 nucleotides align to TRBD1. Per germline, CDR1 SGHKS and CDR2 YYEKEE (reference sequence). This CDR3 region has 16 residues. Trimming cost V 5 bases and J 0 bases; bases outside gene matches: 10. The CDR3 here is CASSRGQVDMNTEAFF. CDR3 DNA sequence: TGTGCCAGCAGTCGCGGACAGGTTGATATGAACACTGAAGCTTTCTTT.

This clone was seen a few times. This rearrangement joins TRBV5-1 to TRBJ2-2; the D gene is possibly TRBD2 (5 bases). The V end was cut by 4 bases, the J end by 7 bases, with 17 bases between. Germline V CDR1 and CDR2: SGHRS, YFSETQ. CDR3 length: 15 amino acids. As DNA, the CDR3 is TGCGCCAGCAGCCTTGCTGCTAGAGGGAGCGGGGAGCTGTTTTTT. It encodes CASSLAARGSGELFF.

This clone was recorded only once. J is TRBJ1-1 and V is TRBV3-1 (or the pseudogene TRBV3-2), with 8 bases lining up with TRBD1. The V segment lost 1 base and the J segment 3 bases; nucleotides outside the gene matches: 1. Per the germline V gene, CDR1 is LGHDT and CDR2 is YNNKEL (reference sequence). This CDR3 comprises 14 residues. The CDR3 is CASSQVGQDTEAFF. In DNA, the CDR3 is TGTGCCAGCAGCCAAGTGGGACAGGACACTGAAGCTTTCTTT.

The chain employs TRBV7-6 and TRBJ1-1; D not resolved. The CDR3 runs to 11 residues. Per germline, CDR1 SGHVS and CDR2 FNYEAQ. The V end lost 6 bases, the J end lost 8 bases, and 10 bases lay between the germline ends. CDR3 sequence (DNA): TGTGCCAGCAGATCCGGGTGGGAAGCTTTCTTT. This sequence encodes CASRSGWEAFF. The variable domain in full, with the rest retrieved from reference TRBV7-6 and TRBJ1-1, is GAGVSQSPRYKVTKRGQDVALRCDPISGHVSLYWYRQALGQGPEFLTYFNYEAQQDKSGLPNDRFSAERPEGSISTLTIQRTEQRDSAMYRCASRSGWEAFFGQGTRLTVV.

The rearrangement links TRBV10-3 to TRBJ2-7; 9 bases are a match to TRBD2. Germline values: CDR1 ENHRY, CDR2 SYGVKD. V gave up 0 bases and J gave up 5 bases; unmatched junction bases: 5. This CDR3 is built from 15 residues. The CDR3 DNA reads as TGTGCCATCAGTGAGTCTAGCGGGAGTGGGCACGAGCAGTACTTC. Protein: CAISESSGSGHEQYF.

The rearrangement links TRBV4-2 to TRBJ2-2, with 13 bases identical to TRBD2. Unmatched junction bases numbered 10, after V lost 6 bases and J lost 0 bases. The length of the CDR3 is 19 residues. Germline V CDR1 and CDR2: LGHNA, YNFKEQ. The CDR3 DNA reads TGTGCCAGCAGTCTCTGGGAACTAGCGGGAGGGCCGAACACCGGGGAGCTGTTTTTT. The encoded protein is CASSLWELAGGPNTGELFF.

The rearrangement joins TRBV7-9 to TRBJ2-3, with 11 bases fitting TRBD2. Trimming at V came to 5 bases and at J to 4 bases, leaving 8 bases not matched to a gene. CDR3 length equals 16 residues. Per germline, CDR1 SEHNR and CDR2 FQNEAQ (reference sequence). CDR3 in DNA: TGTGCCAGCAGCCCTACGACTAGCGGGATAGCAGATACGCAGTATTTT. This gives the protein CASSPTTSGIADTQYF.

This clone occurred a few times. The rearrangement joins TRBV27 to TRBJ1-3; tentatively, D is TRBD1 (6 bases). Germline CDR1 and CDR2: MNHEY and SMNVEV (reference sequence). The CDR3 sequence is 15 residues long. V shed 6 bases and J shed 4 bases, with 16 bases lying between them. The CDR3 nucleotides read TGTGCCAGCAGACCCAGGGGTGCGATCGGAAACACCATATATTTT. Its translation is CASRPRGAIGNTIYF.

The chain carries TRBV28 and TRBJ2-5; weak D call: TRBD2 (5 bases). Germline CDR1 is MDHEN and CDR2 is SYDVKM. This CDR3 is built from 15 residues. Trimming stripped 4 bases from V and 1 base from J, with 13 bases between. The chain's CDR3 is CASSSLWESQETQYF. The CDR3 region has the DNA TGTGCCAGCAGTTCATTGTGGGAGTCCCAAGAGACCCAGTACTTC.

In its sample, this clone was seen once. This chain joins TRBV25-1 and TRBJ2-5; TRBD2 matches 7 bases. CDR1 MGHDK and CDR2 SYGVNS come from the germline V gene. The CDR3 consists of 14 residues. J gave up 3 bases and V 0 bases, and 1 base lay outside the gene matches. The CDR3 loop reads CASSEYLAEETQYF. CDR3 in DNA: TGTGCCAGCAGTGAATATCTAGCGGAAGAGACCCAGTACTTC.

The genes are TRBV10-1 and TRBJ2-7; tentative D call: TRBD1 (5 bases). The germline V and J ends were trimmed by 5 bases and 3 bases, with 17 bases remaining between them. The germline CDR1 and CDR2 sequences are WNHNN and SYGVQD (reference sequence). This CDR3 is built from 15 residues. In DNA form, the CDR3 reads TGCGCCAGCAGTAAAGAGGCAGGGTCATACTACGAGCAGTACTTC. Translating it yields CASSKEAGSYYEQYF.

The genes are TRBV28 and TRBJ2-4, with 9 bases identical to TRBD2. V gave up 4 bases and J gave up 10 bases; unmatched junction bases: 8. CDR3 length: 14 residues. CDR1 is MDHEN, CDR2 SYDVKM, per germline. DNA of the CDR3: TGTGCCAGCAGTTCGCCGGGACTAGCCCGAATTCAGTACTTC. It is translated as CASSSPGLARIQYF. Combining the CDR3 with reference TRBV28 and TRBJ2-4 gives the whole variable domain DVKVTQSSRYLVKRTGEKVFLECVQDMDHENMFWYRQDPGLGLRLIYFSYDVKMKEKGDIPEGYSVSREKKERFSLILESASTNQTSMYLCASSSPGLARIQYFGAGTRLSVL.

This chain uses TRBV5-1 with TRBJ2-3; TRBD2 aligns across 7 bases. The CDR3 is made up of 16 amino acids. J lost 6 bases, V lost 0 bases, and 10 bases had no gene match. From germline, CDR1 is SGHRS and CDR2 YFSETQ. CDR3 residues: CASSLGLAAQRDTQYF. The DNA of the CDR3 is TGCGCCAGCAGCTTGGGACTAGCTGCCCAGAGGGATACGCAGTATTTT.

The CDR3 spells CASSWRAESLAVDYEQYF. CDR3 bases: TGTGCCAGCAGTTGGCGCGCAGAGTCTCTAGCGGTTGACTACGAGCAGTACTTC. The chain is built from TRBV27 and TRBJ2-7; 7 bases fit TRBD2. The CDR3 is 18 amino acids. The junction had 18 bases not matched to a gene; V was cut back by 4 bases and J by 3 bases. Per the germline V gene, CDR1 is MNHEY and CDR2 is SMNVEV (reference sequence).

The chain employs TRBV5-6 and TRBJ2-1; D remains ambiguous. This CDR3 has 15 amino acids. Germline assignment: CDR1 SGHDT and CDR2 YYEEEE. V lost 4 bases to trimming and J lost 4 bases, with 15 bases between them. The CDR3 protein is CASSPYLGYYNEQFF. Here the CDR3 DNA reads TGTGCCAGCAGCCCCTATTTGGGCTATTACAATGAGCAGTTCTTC.

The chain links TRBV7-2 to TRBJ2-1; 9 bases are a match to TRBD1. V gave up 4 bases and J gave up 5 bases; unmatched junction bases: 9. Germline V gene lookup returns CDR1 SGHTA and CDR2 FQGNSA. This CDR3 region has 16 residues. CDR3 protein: CASSYPTGGKDNEQFF. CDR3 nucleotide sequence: TGTGCCAGCAGCTACCCGACAGGGGGTAAAGACAATGAGCAGTTCTTC.

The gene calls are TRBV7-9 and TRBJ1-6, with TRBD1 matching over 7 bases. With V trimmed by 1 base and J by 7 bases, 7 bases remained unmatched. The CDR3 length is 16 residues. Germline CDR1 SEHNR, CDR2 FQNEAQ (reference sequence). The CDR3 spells CASSLDPRGPNSPLHF. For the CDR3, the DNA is TGTGCCAGCAGCTTAGATCCTAGGGGGCCCAATTCACCCCTCCACTTT.

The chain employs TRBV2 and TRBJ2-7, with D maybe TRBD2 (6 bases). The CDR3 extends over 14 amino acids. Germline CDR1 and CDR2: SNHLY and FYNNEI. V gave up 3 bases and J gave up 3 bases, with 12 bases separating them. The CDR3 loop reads CASSEPPGDYEQYF. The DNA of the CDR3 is TGTGCCAGCAGTGAGCCACCGGGGGACTACGAGCAGTACTTC.

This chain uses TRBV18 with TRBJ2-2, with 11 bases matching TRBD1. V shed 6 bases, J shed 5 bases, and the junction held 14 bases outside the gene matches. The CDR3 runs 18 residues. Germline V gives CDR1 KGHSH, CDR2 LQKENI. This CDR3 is CASSATYGQGAWTGELFF. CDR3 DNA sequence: TGTGCCAGCTCCGCCACCTATGGACAGGGGGCTTGGACCGGGGAGCTGTTTTTT.

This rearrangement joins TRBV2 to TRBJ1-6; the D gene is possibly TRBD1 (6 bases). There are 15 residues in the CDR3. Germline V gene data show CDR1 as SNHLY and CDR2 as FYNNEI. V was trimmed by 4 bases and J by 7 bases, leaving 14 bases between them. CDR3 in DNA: TGTGCCAGCAGTGCCGCAGGGGTTGGCAATTCACCCCTCCACTTT. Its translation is CASSAAGVGNSPLHF.

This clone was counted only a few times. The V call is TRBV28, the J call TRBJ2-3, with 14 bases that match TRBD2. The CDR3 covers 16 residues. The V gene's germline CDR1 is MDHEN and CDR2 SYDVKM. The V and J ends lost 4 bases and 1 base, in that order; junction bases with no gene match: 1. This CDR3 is CASSSGLAGGTDTQYF. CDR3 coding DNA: TGTGCCAGCAGTTCGGGACTAGCGGGAGGCACAGATACGCAGTATTTT. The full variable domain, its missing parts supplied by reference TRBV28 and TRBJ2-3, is DVKVTQSSRYLVKRTGEKVFLECVQDMDHENMFWYRQDPGLGLRLIYFSYDVKMKEKGDIPEGYSVSREKKERFSLILESASTNQTSMYLCASSSGLAGGTDTQYFGPGTRLTVL.

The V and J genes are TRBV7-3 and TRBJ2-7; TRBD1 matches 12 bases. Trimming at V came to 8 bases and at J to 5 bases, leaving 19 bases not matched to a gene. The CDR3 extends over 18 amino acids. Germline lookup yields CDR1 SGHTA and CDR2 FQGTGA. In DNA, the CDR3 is TGTGCCAGCCGCACCCCCCGGGACAGGGGGCGCCTGTGGGACGAGCAGTACTTC. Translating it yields CASRTPRDRGRLWDEQYF. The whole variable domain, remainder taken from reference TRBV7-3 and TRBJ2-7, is GAGVSQTPSNKVTEKGKYVELRCDPISGHTALYWYRQSLGQGPEFLIYFQGTGAADDSGLPNDRFFAVRPEGSVSTLKIQRTERGDSAVYLCASRTPRDRGRLWDEQYFGPGTRLTVT.

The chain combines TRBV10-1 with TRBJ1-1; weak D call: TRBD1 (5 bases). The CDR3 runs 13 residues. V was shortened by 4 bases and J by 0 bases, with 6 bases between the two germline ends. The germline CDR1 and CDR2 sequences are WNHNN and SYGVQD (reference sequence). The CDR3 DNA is TGCGCCAGCAGTGGACAGCTGAACACTGAAGCTTTCTTT. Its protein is CASSGQLNTEAFF.

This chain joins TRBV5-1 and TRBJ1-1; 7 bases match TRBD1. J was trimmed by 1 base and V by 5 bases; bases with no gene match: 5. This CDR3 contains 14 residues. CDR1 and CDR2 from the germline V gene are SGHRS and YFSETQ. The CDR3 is CASSSGQPNTEAFF. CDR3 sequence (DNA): TGCGCCAGCAGTTCGGGACAGCCGAACACTGAAGCTTTCTTT.